What follows describes a single T cell receptor beta chain. In assigning cohorts, the study relied on participant-reported clinical history. This sample is drawn from a study of blood T cell repertoires in COVID-19. Per the original data handling: Reference gene primer amplification gave nucleated cell count estimates. Sequencing used immunoSEQ multiplex PCR; TCRdb keeps in-frame clones, though not all of them. Clone size and V and J calls were adopted from that table, with D and trimming inferred from the DNA. The sample has 200,000 to 250,000 clones; roughly 87% are singletons. This clonotype was sampled from a man younger than 35 with acute COVID-19. Source material: PBMCs or T cells enriched from blood (not recorded which).

The CDR3 reads CASSSGLAGGVYNEQFF. The CDR3, as DNA: TGTGCCAGCAGCTCAGGACTAGCGGGAGGGGTATACAATGAGCAGTTCTTC. The chain employs TRBV7-8 and TRBJ2-1, with 15 nucleotides matching TRBD2. Trimming removed 4 bases from V and 4 bases from J; junction bases left unmatched: 5. Germline V gene data show CDR1 as SGHVS and CDR2 as FQNEAQ. The CDR3 consists of 17 residues.